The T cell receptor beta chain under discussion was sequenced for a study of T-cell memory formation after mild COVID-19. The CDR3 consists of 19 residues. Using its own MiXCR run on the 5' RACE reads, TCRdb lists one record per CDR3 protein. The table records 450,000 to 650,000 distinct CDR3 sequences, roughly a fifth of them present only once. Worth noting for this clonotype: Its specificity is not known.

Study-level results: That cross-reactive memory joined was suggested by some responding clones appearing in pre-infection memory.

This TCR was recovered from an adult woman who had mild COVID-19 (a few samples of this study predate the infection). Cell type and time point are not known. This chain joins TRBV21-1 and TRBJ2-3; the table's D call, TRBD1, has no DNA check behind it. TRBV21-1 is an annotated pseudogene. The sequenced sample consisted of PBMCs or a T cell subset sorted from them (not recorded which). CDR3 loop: CASSKDVLRGHASTDTQYF. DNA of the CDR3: TGTGCCAGCAGCAAAGATGTTTTGAGGGGTCACGCTAGCACAGATACGCAGTATTTT.